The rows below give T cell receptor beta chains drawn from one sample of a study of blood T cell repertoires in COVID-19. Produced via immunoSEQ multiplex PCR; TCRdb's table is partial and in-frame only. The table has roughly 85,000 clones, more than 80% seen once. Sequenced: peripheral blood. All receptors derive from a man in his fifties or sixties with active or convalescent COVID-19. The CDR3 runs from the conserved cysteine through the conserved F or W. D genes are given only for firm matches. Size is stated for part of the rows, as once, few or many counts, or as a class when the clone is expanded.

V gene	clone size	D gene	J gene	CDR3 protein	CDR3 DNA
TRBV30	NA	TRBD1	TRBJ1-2	CAWSGQGIGYGYTF	TGTGCCTGGAGCGGACAGGGGATCGGCTATGGCTACACCTTC
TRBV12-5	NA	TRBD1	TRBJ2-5	CASGRGQGEETQYF	TGTGCTAGTGGCCGCGGACAGGGGGAAGAGACCCAGTACTTC
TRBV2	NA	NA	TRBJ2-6	CASSRSGSGANVLTF	TGTGCCAGCAGTCGATCAGGGTCTGGGGCCAACGTCCTGACTTTC
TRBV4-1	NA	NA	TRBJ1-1	CASSQEPGIIAEAFF	TGCGCCAGCAGCCAAGAACCAGGGATAATTGCTGAAGCTTTCTTT
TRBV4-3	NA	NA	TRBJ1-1	CASSQGSGDTEAFF	TGCGCCAGCAGCCAAGGGTCCGGGGACACTGAAGCTTTCTTT
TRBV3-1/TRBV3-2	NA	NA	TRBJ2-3	CASSQVRTSTDTQYF	TGTGCCAGCAGCCAAGTCAGGACTAGCACAGATACGCAGTATTTT
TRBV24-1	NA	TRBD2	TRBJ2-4	CATSRASGSNIQYF	TGTGCCACCAGTCGGGCTAGCGGGAGTAACATTCAGTACTTC
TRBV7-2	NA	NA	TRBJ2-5	CASSANQETQYF	TGTGCCAGCAGCGCGAACCAAGAGACCCAGTACTTC
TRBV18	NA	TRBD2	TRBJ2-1	CASSPVASGSINEQFF	TGTGCCAGCTCACCGGTGGCTAGCGGGAGTATAAATGAGCAGTTCTTC
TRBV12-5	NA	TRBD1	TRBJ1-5	CASGLGQGANQPQHF	TGTGCTAGTGGCCTCGGACAGGGAGCAAATCAGCCCCAGCATTTT
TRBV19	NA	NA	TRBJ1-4	CASKRSVRQTTNEKLFF	TGTGCCAGTAAGCGCTCGGTACGGCAGACAACTAATGAAAAACTGTTTTTT
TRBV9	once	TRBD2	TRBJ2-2	CASSVAASGITGELFF	TGTGCCAGCAGCGTAGCGGCTAGCGGGATCACCGGGGAGCTGTTTTTT
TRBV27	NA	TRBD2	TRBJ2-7	CASSLYRGGGYEQYF	TGTGCCAGCAGTTTATATCGGGGGGGCGGCTACGAGCAGTACTTC
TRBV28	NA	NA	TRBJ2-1	CASSPNNNEQFF	TGTGCCAGCAGCCCGAACAACAATGAGCAGTTCTTC
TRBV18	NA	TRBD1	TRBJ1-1	CASSPSRDRENTEAFF	TGTGCCAGCTCACCCAGCCGGGACAGAGAGAACACTGAAGCTTTCTTT
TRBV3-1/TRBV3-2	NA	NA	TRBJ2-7	CASSQDGDRTAYEQYF	TGTGCCAGCAGCCAAGATGGAGACAGGACTGCCTACGAGCAGTACTTC
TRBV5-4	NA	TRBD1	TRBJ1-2	CASTQDRGATYGYTF	TGTGCCAGCACGCAGGACAGGGGGGCGACCTATGGCTACACCTTC
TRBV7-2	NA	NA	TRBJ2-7	CASSFTYEQYF	TGTGCCAGCAGCTTTACCTACGAGCAGTACTTC
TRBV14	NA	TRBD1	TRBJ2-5	CASSQELDRGRGQTQYF	TGTGCCAGCAGCCAAGAACTGGACCGGGGAAGGGGGCAGACCCAGTACTTC
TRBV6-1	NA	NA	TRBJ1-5	CASSEAMRNQPQHF	TGTGCCAGCAGTGAAGCGATGAGGAATCAGCCCCAGCATTTT
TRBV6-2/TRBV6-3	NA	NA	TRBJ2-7	CASSSPGSAYEQYF	TGTGCCAGCAGTTCTCCGGGGTCAGCCTACGAGCAGTACTTC
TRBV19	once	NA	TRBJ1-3	CASMSGNTIYF	TGTGCCAGTATGAGCGGAAACACCATATATTTT
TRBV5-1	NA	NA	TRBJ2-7	CASSVGTYYEQYF	TGCGCCAGCAGCGTCGGGACATACTACGAGCAGTACTTC
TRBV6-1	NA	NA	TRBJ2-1	CASSDPRVDEQFF	TGTGCCAGCAGTGACCCCAGGGTTGATGAGCAGTTCTTC
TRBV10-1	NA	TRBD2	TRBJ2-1	CASSESSVGGKQFF	TGCGCCAGCAGTGAGTCGAGCGTGGGGGGGAAGCAGTTCTTC
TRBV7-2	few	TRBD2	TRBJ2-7	CASSLLGGPSGSSYEQYF	TGTGCCAGCAGCTTATTGGGAGGGCCTAGCGGTTCCTCCTACGAGCAGTACTTC
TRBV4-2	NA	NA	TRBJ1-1	CASSQAKEGSNTEAFF	TGTGCCAGCAGCCAAGCAAAGGAGGGCTCGAACACTGAAGCTTTCTTT
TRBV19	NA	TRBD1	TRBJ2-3	CASSIEGTVADTQYF	TGTGCCAGTAGTATAGAAGGGACAGTGGCAGATACGCAGTATTTT
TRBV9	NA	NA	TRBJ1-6	CASSVEDRTSPLHF	TGTGCCAGCAGCGTAGAAGACAGGACTTCACCCCTCCACTTT
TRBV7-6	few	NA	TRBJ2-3	CASSLVFTDTQYF	TGTGCCAGCAGCTTAGTATTCACAGATACGCAGTATTTT
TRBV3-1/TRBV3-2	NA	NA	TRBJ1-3	CASSHHSGNTIYF	TGTGCCAGCAGCCACCACTCTGGAAACACCATATATTTT
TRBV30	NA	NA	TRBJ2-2	CAWSVSRGRSGELFF	TGTGCCTGGAGTGTATCCAGGGGGAGGTCCGGGGAGCTGTTTTTT
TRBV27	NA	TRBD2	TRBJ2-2	CASSFSTPGLPYTGELFF	TGTGCCAGCAGTTTCTCAACTCCGGGACTACCCTACACCGGGGAGCTGTTTTTT
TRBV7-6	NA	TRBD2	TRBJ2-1	CASSPGGAGGGEQFF	TGTGCCAGCAGCCCCGGGGGAGCGGGAGGAGGAGAGCAGTTCTTC
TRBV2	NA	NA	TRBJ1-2	CASSEGLDYGYTF	TGTGCCAGCAGTGAAGGTCTTGACTATGGCTACACCTTC
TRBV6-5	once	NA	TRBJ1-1	CASSWGGQNTEAFF	TGTGCCAGCAGTTGGGGGGGGCAGAACACTGAAGCTTTCTTT
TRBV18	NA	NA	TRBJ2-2	CASSPGIGAGVNTGELFF	TGTGCCAGCTCACCAGGAATAGGGGCAGGGGTGAACACCGGGGAGCTGTTTTTT
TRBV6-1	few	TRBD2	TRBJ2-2	CASSEILAGGQGGELFF	TGTGCCAGCAGTGAAATACTAGCGGGGGGCCAGGGCGGGGAGCTGTTTTTT
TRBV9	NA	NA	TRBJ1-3	CASSASSGNTIYF	TGTGCCAGCAGCGCGAGCTCTGGAAACACCATATATTTT
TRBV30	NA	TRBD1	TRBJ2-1	CAWSPTGGYSYNEQFF	TGTGCCTGGAGCCCGACAGGGGGCTATTCATACAATGAGCAGTTCTTC
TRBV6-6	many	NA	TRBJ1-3	CASSRSGLIDSGNTIYF	TGTGCCAGCAGTCGCTCGGGACTTATCGACTCTGGAAACACCATATATTTT
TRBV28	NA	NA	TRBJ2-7	CASRRNVGAYYEQYF	TGTGCCAGCAGAAGAAACGTGGGGGCCTACTACGAGCAGTACTTC
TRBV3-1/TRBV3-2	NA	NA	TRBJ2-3	CASSHAALTGPIADTQYF	TGTGCCAGCAGCCATGCCGCCCTGACTGGCCCAATAGCAGATACGCAGTATTTT
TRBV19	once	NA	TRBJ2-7	CASSMGGRANEQYF	TGTGCCAGTAGTATGGGGGGGCGCGCCAACGAGCAGTACTTC
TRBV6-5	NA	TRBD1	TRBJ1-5	CASRGIGTGLQPQHF	TGTGCCAGCAGAGGGATTGGGACAGGCCTTCAGCCCCAGCATTTT
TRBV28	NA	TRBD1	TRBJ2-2	CASSLDRVETGELFF	TGTGCCAGCAGTTTGGACAGGGTGGAAACCGGGGAGCTGTTTTTT
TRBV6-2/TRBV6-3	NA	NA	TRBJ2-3	CASSYGWGTDTDTQYF	TGTGCCAGCAGTTACGGGTGGGGCACGGACACAGATACGCAGTATTTT
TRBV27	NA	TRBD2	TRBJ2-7	CASSLNPGTGGEQYF	TGTGCCAGCAGTTTAAACCCCGGGACCGGGGGGGAGCAGTACTTC
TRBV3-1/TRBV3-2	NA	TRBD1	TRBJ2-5	CASSQEGDRERQTQYF	TGTGCCAGCAGCCAAGAGGGGGACAGGGAGAGGCAGACCCAGTACTTC
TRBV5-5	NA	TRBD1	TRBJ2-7	CASSGGTGGAAYEQYF	TGTGCCAGCAGCGGGGGGACAGGGGGCGCGGCATACGAGCAGTACTTC
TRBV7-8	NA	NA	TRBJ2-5	CASSSPGEGMTQYF	TGTGCCAGCAGCTCCCCCGGTGAGGGAATGACCCAGTACTTC
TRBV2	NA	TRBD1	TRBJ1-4	CASSGGQGSTNEKLFF	TGTGCCAGCAGTGGCGGACAGGGTTCAACTAATGAAAAACTGTTTTTT
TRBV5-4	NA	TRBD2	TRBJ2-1	CASSPRTSDEQFF	TGTGCCAGCAGCCCCAGGACTAGCGATGAGCAGTTCTTC